This TCR beta chain was identified during a study of T-cell memory formation after mild COVID-19. TCRdb passed the 5' RACE reads through MiXCR, listing each CDR3 protein once. The sample has roughly 480,000 distinct CDR3 sequences, around a quarter seen once. The CDR3 spans 15 residues. This clonotype was counted a few times. The TCR sequence derives from an adult woman who had mild COVID-19 (a few samples of this study predate the infection). Cell type and time point are not known. Sequencing input: PBMCs or a T cell subset sorted from them (not recorded which). This chain uses TRBV21-1 with TRBJ1-6; TRBD1, as called in the table, went unchecked against the DNA. TRBV21-1 constitutes a pseudogene. The CDR3 DNA follows: TGTGCCAGCAGCACAGGACAGAAAACGAATTCACCCCTCCACTTT. This translates into CASSTGQKTNSPLHF.